The 13 T cell receptor beta chains presented below share a single source sample, sequenced in a study of OX40 agonist ivuxolimab in advanced cancers. The protocol was immunoSEQ multiplex PCR, while the TCRdb copy is restricted to in-frame clones and leaves out a portion. The sample carries some 66,000 clones, roughly 90% recorded once. The starting material was CD4+ or CD8+ T cells sorted from blood, obtained in a trial of the OX40 agonist ivuxolimab. These receptors were taken from an adult with an advanced solid tumor such as melanoma, head and neck, liver or kidney cancer.

A single count supports this clone. The gene calls are TRBV18 and TRBJ2-6; TRBD1 matches 8 bases. The J segment lost 0 bases and the V segment lost 3 bases, leaving 4 bases of the junction unmatched. The CDR3 is made up of 17 amino acids. The V gene's germline CDR1 is KGHSH and CDR2 LQKENI. CDR3 residues: CASSPGTGTSGANVLTF. DNA for the CDR3: TGTGCCAGCTCACCGGGGACAGGAACCTCTGGGGCCAACGTCCTGACTTTC.

Note on this clone: Sequence at one end of the junction differs from germline and may be a read error. This chain joins TRBV27 and TRBJ2-1; 13 positions match TRBD2. In germline, CDR1 is MNHEY, CDR2 SMNVEV (reference sequence). The CDR3 is 18 residues long. CDR3 loop: CASSLGLAGDFSNNEQFF. CDR3 DNA sequence: TGTGCCAGCAGTCTCGGACTAGCGGGAGATTTCTCCAACAATGAGCAGTTCTTC.

This chain uses TRBV11-2 with TRBJ1-2; D is possibly TRBD1 (5 bases). The CDR3 sequence is 14 residues long. V was trimmed by 5 bases and J by 4 bases, leaving 14 bases between them. Germline CDR1 and CDR2: SGHAT and FQNNGV. The CDR3, as DNA: TGTGCCAGCAGCCTGGGGACCAATTTCTATGGCTACACCTTC. Translated, it gives CASSLGTNFYGYTF.

This chain uses TRBV5-1 with TRBJ2-3, with D uncertain. V was pared by 3 bases and J by 2 bases, with 10 bases between. Germline V lookup: CDR1 SGHRS, CDR2 YFSETQ. The CDR3 is made up of 14 amino acids. The CDR3 DNA follows: TGCGCCAGCAGCTCAAACCCAGACACAGATACGCAGTATTTT. Amino acid sequence: CASSSNPDTDTQYF.

V gene TRBV6-1 combines with J gene TRBJ2-1; 8 nucleotides line up with TRBD2. The CDR3 runs to 14 residues. Germline V lookup: CDR1 MNHNS, CDR2 SASEGT. With V trimmed by 4 bases and J by 4 bases, 3 bases remained unmatched. The CDR3 sequence is CASSAGTRYNEQFF. The CDR3 bases are TGTGCCAGCAGTGCCGGGACTAGATACAATGAGCAGTTCTTC.

The V gene is TRBV29-1, the J gene TRBJ2-3, with 8 bases matching TRBD2. This CDR3 has 12 amino acids. Germline loops: CDR1 SQVTM, CDR2 ANQGSEA. V trimming: 3 bases; J trimming: 4 bases; junction bases outside the gene matches: 0. CDR3 loop: CSVERGADTQYF. The CDR3 DNA sequence: TGCAGCGTTGAGCGGGGGGCAGATACGCAGTATTTT.

This clone was seen a single time. The chain uses TRBV7-2 and TRBJ2-7, with 7 positions matching TRBD2. V lost 0 bases and J lost 4; bases outside the gene matches: 3. Germline V gene lookup returns CDR1 SGHTA and CDR2 FQGNSA. This CDR3 is 14 amino acids long. The CDR3 region is CASSLAGGLYEQYF. In DNA form, the CDR3 reads TGTGCCAGCAGCTTAGCGGGAGGGCTATACGAGCAGTACTTC.

J is TRBJ2-5 and V is TRBV5-1; no clear D gene. CDR3 length: 13 residues. Germline CDR1 and CDR2: SGHRS and YFSETQ. Trimming removed 5 bases from V and 7 bases from J, with 15 bases in between. The CDR3 spells CASRGASLGTQYF. The CDR3 nucleotides read TGCGCCAGCAGAGGTGCCTCCCTGGGGACCCAGTACTTC.

In DNA form, the CDR3 reads TGCGCCAGCAGCCGGGGACTAGCGGGATCTCGGGGAGAGACCCAGTACTTC. The encoded protein is CASSRGLAGSRGETQYF. V gene TRBV5-1 combines with J gene TRBJ2-5; 13 nucleotides agree with TRBD2. CDR1 and CDR2 (germline): SGHRS, YFSETQ. CDR3 length: 17 residues. V lost 4 bases and J lost 4; bases outside the gene matches: 10. The full variable domain, in which reference TRBV5-1 and TRBJ2-5 provide the parts outside the CDR3, is KAGVTQTPRYLIKTRGQQVTLSCSPISGHRSVSWYQQTPGQGLQFLFEYFSETQRNKGNFPGRFSGRQFSNSRSEMNVSTLELGDSALYLCASSRGLAGSRGETQYFGPGTRLLVL.

The chain has TRBV29-1 and TRBJ1-1; D might be TRBD1 (5 bases). The CDR3 is 14 residues long. Trimming shortened V by 5 bases and J by 0 bases, and 13 bases separated the two germline ends. CDR1 is SQVTM, CDR2 ANQGSEA, per germline. The CDR3 bases are TGCAGCGTTCGGCCTACGGGGCTGAACACTGAAGCTTTCTTT. Protein: CSVRPTGLNTEAFF.

This clone came up once. The chain links TRBV2 to TRBJ2-5, with D possibly TRBD1 on 5 matching bases. The V gene's germline CDR1 is SNHLY and CDR2 FYNNEI. This CDR3 comprises 14 residues. V was trimmed by 6 bases and J by 3 bases, leaving 14 bases between them. CDR3 bases: TGTGCCAGCAGGACCCTAGACAGAGAAGAGACCCAGTACTTC. Translating gives CASRTLDREETQYF.

This chain uses TRBV4-3 with TRBJ2-1, with TRBD2 matching over 9 bases. The CDR3 is 16 residues long. Trimming took 0 bases from V and 8 from J; bases not matched to a gene: 8. Germline V lookup: CDR1 LGHNA, CDR2 YSLEER. For the CDR3, the DNA is TGCGCCAGCAGCCAAGAAGTTAGCGGGAGCTTCGATGAGCAGTTCTTC. Its translation is CASSQEVSGSFDEQFF.

The sample holds a few counts of this clone. J is TRBJ1-4 and V is TRBV6-1; the D is unclear. The length of the CDR3 is 14 residues. The germline V gene encodes CDR1 MNHNS and CDR2 SASEGT. Trimming took off 6 bases at V and 9 bases at J, with 17 bases between the two ends. This chain's CDR3 is CASRSPEKKQKLFF. CDR3 DNA: TGTGCCAGCAGAAGCCCCGAAAAGAAACAAAAACTGTTTTTT.